The source of this T cell receptor beta chain is a study of T-cell reconstitution after alpha-beta-depleted transplantation in children. J lost 2 bases, V lost 3 bases, and 5 bases had no gene match. Per the germline V gene, CDR1 is SQVTM and CDR2 is ANQGSEA. The CDR3 consists of 14 residues. The TCRbeta library was prepared with unique molecular identifiers. TCRdb called the PCR reads again in MiXCR, with one record for every CDR3 protein. The sample lists a few hundred thousand distinct CDR3 sequences; about a tenth were seen once. This receptor was taken from a human donor who donated a stem cell graft to a child with acute myeloid leukemia. The rearrangement uses TRBV29-1 and TRBJ1-2, with 8 bases lining up with TRBD1. The input for sequencing was PBMCs from the stem cell graft donor, taken from the stem cell graft. The CDR3 protein is CSVDLGQGNYGYTF. For the CDR3, the DNA is TGCAGCGTTGATTTAGGACAGGGCAACTATGGCTACACCTTC.